This TCR beta chain was profiled in a study of blood T cell repertoires in COVID-19. Study summary: Samples of COVID-19 (acute and convalescent) were obtained from the United States, Italy and Spain. T cells, B-cell-depleted T cells, or PBMCs provided the cDNA or gDNA that served as material.

This CDR3 spans 15 amino acids. Germline V lookup: CDR1 SGHNT, CDR2 YYREEE (reference sequence). V dropped 4 bases and J dropped 1; count of bases not matched to a gene: 6. In the source study's methods: Scientists estimated how many nucleated cells there were by amplifying reference gene primers. Data came from immunoSEQ multiplex PCR; TCRdb stores just in-frame clones and leaves some out. The V and J calls and the clone size are those of that table, but D and trimming were determined from the DNA. The sample records 250,000 to 350,000 clones, approximately 90% being singletons. The V call is TRBV5-4, the J call TRBJ2-3; TRBD2 aligns across 7 bases. Sample: peripheral blood. The sequence was obtained from a woman aged 55-69 years with acute or convalescent COVID-19. The CDR3 loop reads CASSADLAGTDTQYF. CDR3 DNA: TGTGCCAGCAGCGCCGATCTAGCGGGCACAGATACGCAGTATTTT.